Sequencing of this TCR beta chain was carried out in a study of technical replicates of blood from a few donors. Data came from immunoSEQ multiplex PCR; TCRdb stores just in-frame clones and leaves some out. The sample lists about 80,000 clones, roughly 90% seen once, with about 0.39% in the top ten. The CDR3 consists of 17 residues. Unmatched junction bases numbered 10, after V lost 1 base and J lost 1 base. Germline CDR1 is SGHDT and CDR2 is YYEEEE. Sequencing was performed on T cells isolated from PBMCs. The chain combines TRBV5-6 with TRBJ1-1, with 7 bases lining up with TRBD1. The sequence was obtained from a human donor in good health. CDR3 sequence reads: CASSLRLRGTENTEAFF. CDR3 sequence (DNA): TGTGCCAGCAGCTTGAGATTACGGGGGACAGAGAACACTGAAGCTTTCTTT.